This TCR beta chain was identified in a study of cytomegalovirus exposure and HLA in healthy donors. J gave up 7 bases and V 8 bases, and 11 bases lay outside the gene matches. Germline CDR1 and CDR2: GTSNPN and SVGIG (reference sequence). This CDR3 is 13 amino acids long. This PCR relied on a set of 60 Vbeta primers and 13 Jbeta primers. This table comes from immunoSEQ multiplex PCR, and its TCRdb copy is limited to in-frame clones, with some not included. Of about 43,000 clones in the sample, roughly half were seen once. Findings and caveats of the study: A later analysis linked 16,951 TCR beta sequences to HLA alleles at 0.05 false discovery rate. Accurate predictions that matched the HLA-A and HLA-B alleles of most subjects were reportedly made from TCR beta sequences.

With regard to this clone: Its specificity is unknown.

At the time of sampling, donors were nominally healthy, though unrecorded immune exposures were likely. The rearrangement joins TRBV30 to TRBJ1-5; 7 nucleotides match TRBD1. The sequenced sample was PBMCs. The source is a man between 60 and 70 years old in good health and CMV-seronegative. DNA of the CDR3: TGTGCCGGGGGTACGCAGGGGGGACAGCCCCAGCATTTT. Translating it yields CAGGTQGGQPQHF.